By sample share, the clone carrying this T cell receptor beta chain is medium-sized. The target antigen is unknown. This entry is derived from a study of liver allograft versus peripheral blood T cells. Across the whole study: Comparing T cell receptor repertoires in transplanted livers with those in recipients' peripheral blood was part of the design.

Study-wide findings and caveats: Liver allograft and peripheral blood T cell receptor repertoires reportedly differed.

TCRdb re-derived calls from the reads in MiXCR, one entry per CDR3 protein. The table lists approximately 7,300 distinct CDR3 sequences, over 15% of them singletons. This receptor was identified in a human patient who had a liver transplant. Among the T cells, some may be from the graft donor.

The CDR3 nucleotides are TGTGCCAGTAGTATTATCGGGCAGGGACATCAGCCCCAGCATTTT. It encodes CASSIIGQGHQPQHF. The V and J genes are TRBV19 and TRBJ1-5; weak D call: TRBD1 (5 bases). There are 15 residues in the CDR3. V was pared by 3 bases and J by 5 bases, with 14 bases between. Germline values: CDR1 LNHDA, CDR2 SQIVND (reference sequence).